This TCR beta chain is from a study of cytomegalovirus exposure and HLA in healthy donors. Overall study context: A preliminary data release comprised tens of millions of unique TCRs obtained from HLA-typed donors. Whole-study findings and limits: The classifier was said to identify cytomegalovirus status with high specificity and sensitivity. An Asian-associated ancestry cluster reportedly showed fewer N-insertions than the approximately 650-donor mean in a later analysis.

13 Jbeta primers and 60 Vbeta primers were used for the PCR. The table came from immunoSEQ multiplex PCR; TCRdb's copy has only in-frame clones and leaves some out. The sample lists 200,000 to 250,000 clones, 82% occurring once. A word on this clone: Its cognate antigen is unknown.

Germline V gives CDR1 MNHEY, CDR2 SMNVEV (reference sequence). The CDR3 has 15 residues. V lost 3 bases, J lost 7 bases, and 5 bases stayed unmatched. This chain uses TRBV27 with TRBJ1-6; 8 nucleotides match TRBD1. The receptor comes from a woman between 40 and 50 years old in good health and CMV-seropositive. Sequencing was carried out using PBMCs. The chain's CDR3 is CASSFQGARNSPLHF. The CDR3, as DNA: TGTGCCAGCAGTTTTCAGGGGGCGCGGAATTCACCCCTCCACTTT.